Listed below are T cell receptor beta chains from one sample, sequenced in a study of T cell responses to AZD1222 COVID-19 vaccine. TCRdb's copy holds only in-frame clones and misses some; the assay was immunoSEQ multiplex PCR. The sample carries some 120,000 clones, roughly 85% recorded once. The sequencing used peripheral blood, collected on day 0 of MenACWY control vaccination. The origin of the receptors is an adult in good health. The CDR3 runs from the conserved cysteine through the conserved F or W. Fields, in order: CDR3 DNA, CDR3 protein, D gene, V gene, J gene, clone size. The D gene is left open where the match is weak. Expanded clones are given a class, and other clones once, few, many or no size at all.

TGCAGCGGCACAGGGAATAGGTACACTGAAGCTTTCTTT,CSGTGNRYTEAFF,-,TRBV29-1,TRBJ1-1,-
TGTGCCAGCAGCCAAGATGGGCCGACGGACTACAATGAGCAGTTCTTC,CASSQDGPTDYNEQFF,-,TRBV3-1/TRBV3-2,TRBJ2-1,-
TGTGCCAGCAGCTCCCAGGGGAGACGGCGGGGCTACACCTTC,CASSSQGRRRGYTF,-,TRBV28,TRBJ1-2,-
TGTGCCAGCAGTTACTCGATCGCAGGGGGCGCTATTAATGAAAAACTGTTTTTT,CASSYSIAGGAINEKLFF,TRBD1,TRBV6-2/TRBV6-3,TRBJ1-4,-
TGTGCCAGCAATTCTCGTTGGGGGCTGCGGACTGAAGCTTTCTTT,CASNSRWGLRTEAFF,-,TRBV28,TRBJ1-1,-
TGCGCCAGCAGCTGGGGACAGGGTGGGTACGAGCAGTACTTC,CASSWGQGGYEQYF,TRBD1,TRBV5-1,TRBJ2-7,-
TGTGCCAGCAGCTTAAGTACGAGGTACGAGACAGTTTCCTACGAGCAGTACTTC,CASSLSTRYETVSYEQYF,-,TRBV5-4,TRBJ2-7,-
TGTGCCAGCAGCTTGAACCTCAGGGATAATTCACCCCTCCACTTT,CASSLNLRDNSPLHF,-,TRBV7-4,TRBJ1-6,-
TGCGCCAGCAGCTTGGCCGGACAGGGGCGGTTCGACGAGCAGTACTTC,CASSLAGQGRFDEQYF,TRBD1,TRBV5-1,TRBJ2-7,-
TGTGCCAGTTCTTGGACAGGGGCTGAAGCTTTCTTT,CASSWTGAEAFF,TRBD1,TRBV19,TRBJ1-1,-
TGCGCCAGCAGCCTCGAACGGGGAGCGGAAGCTTTCTTT,CASSLERGAEAFF,-,TRBV4-3,TRBJ1-1,-
TGCGCCAGCAGCTTGGCCTCGAACAGGGGAACACCCCTCCACTTT,CASSLASNRGTPLHF,TRBD1,TRBV5-1,TRBJ1-6,-
TGTGCCAGCAGCCGTGGGACAGGGGGCCGGCAGCCCCAGCATTTT,CASSRGTGGRQPQHF,TRBD1,TRBV3-1/TRBV3-2,TRBJ1-5,few
TGTGCCAGCAGCTCCCGGACGGGGTCCTACGAGCAGTACTTC,CASSSRTGSYEQYF,-,TRBV5-4,TRBJ2-7,-
TGTGCCAGCAGTCGGACCGGGTCGAACACTGAAGCTTTCTTT,CASSRTGSNTEAFF,-,TRBV6-2/TRBV6-3,TRBJ1-1,-
TGTGCCAGACTACAACCTCGACTAGCGGGCTCCTACAATGAGCAGTTCTTC,CARLQPRLAGSYNEQFF,TRBD2,TRBV9,TRBJ2-1,-
TGTGCCACCAGTGTCCAAGGCAGGGTGAGCGTGAACACCGGGGAGCTGTTTTTT,CATSVQGRVSVNTGELFF,-,TRBV24-1,TRBJ2-2,-
TGTGCCAGCAGTTTATCTTATCGGGCAGGGAGCTACACCTTC,CASSLSYRAGSYTF,-,TRBV28,TRBJ1-2,-
TGTGCCAGCAGTTACTCACAGGGGTTGTTGGCCTACGAGCAGTACTTC,CASSYSQGLLAYEQYF,TRBD1,TRBV6-2/TRBV6-3,TRBJ2-7,-
TGTGCCAGCAGCTCTAAGAGGGACAGGGGAAACAATCAGCCCCAGCATTTT,CASSSKRDRGNNQPQHF,TRBD1,TRBV7-4,TRBJ1-5,-
TGTGCCACCAGTGATTCAAGCAATTCACCCCTCCACTTT,CATSDSSNSPLHF,-,TRBV24-1,TRBJ1-6,-
TGTGCCAGCAGCCTGGCGCCTTTATCCCCCTATTCACCCCTCCACTTT,CASSLAPLSPYSPLHF,-,TRBV7-2,TRBJ1-6,once
TGCGCCAGCCCCCCTAGCAGGGCCCAAAACATTCAGTACTTC,CASPPSRAQNIQYF,-,TRBV10-1,TRBJ2-4,-
TGTGCCAGCAGCTTACACAGGGTCGGCCTTTATAATTCACCCCTCCACTTT,CASSLHRVGLYNSPLHF,-,TRBV7-9,TRBJ1-6,-
TGTGCCACCAGAAAGGGACCGAGGAACACTGAAGCTTTCTTT,CATRKGPRNTEAFF,-,TRBV24-1,TRBJ1-1,-
TGTGCCAGCAGTTACTCGACTACGAGGGGGTTGGCACCCCTCCACTTT,CASSYSTTRGLAPLHF,-,TRBV6-2/TRBV6-3,TRBJ1-6,-
TGTGCCATCAGCCAGCAACAGGGGGACTATGGCTACACCTTC,CAISQQQGDYGYTF,TRBD1,TRBV10-3,TRBJ1-2,-
TGTGCCAGCAGCCCCCCCTCAAGCAGGGATCAGCCCCAGCATTTT,CASSPPSSRDQPQHF,-,TRBV7-8,TRBJ1-5,-
TGTGCCAGCAGCCTAAACCGAAACACTGAAGCTTTCTTT,CASSLNRNTEAFF,-,TRBV4-2,TRBJ1-1,-
TGTGCCAGCAGCACGACAGGTAACTACAATGAGCAGTTCTTC,CASSTTGNYNEQFF,-,TRBV7-8,TRBJ2-1,once
TGTGCCAGCAGTTTAGTTGTAGCGGGGGGCTCCTACGAGCAGTACTTC,CASSLVVAGGSYEQYF,TRBD2,TRBV27,TRBJ2-7,-
TGTGCCAGTAGTATATGGGAGGGACCTGGGGCCAACGTCCTGACTTTC,CASSIWEGPGANVLTF,TRBD2,TRBV19,TRBJ2-6,once
TGTGCCAGCAGCTTAGCAGGTCCCCCAGAGACCCAGTACTTC,CASSLAGPPETQYF,-,TRBV7-2,TRBJ2-5,-
TGTGCCAGCAGTTACCCCCCTCGAACAGGCCCTAACACAGATACGCAGTATTTT,CASSYPPRTGPNTDTQYF,-,TRBV6-2/TRBV6-3,TRBJ2-3,-
TGTGCCAGCAGCCAAGATTTCCCGATCGGGGGGATTACTGGAACTTGGTATGGCTACACCTTC,CASSQDFPIGGITGTWYGYTF,-,TRBV4-2,TRBJ1-2,-
TGTGCCAGCAGTTTGGACAGGAATGGCAACTATGGCTACACCTTC,CASSLDRNGNYGYTF,TRBD1,TRBV28,TRBJ1-2,-
TGCGCCAGCAGTATCCTACAGGGGAGGGGCGAGCAGTACTTC,CASSILQGRGEQYF,-,TRBV5-1,TRBJ2-7,-
TGTGCCAGCAGCCAAAGACAGCTCACTGAAGCTTTCTTT,CASSQRQLTEAFF,-,TRBV5-4,TRBJ1-1,few
TGTGCCAGTAGTACCCTCCTCTATTTACAGGCCGGGGAGCTGTTTTTT,CASSTLLYLQAGELFF,-,TRBV19,TRBJ2-2,-
TGTGCCAGCAGTTCGGGTGGACTCAATCAGCCCCAGCATTTT,CASSSGGLNQPQHF,-,TRBV28,TRBJ1-5,-
TGTGCCAGCAGCTTTGTCGGACAGGCCCCTCAGGCCGGGGAGCTGTTTTTT,CASSFVGQAPQAGELFF,TRBD1,TRBV11-2,TRBJ2-2,-
TGTGCCAGCACCGCGAGGGGTGGGGCGAACACTGAAGCTTTCTTT,CASTARGGANTEAFF,-,TRBV28,TRBJ1-1,-
TGTGCCAGCAGTTCGACAGGGGGCGGGGAAAAACTGTTTTTT,CASSSTGGGEKLFF,TRBD1,TRBV28,TRBJ1-4,-
TGTGCCAGCAGCTGGCGGGGGGAAAAACTGTTTTTT,CASSWRGEKLFF,-,TRBV7-2,TRBJ1-4,-
TGTGCCACCAGTCGGGACAGGGACACTGAAGCTTTCTTT,CATSRDRDTEAFF,TRBD1,TRBV24-1,TRBJ1-1,-